The 5 T cell receptor beta chains reported below all come from one sample, sequenced in a study of T cell responses to AZD1222 COVID-19 vaccine (dated by TCRdb to the early 2020s). The library was prepared using the immunoSEQ multiplex PCR assay. The immuneACCESS repertoire file appears here via TCRdb, limited to in-frame rearrangements. These files lack a portion of the clones; in checked studies, under half of the deficit traces to unresolved V genes, and the cause of the others is not known. The table for this sample lists about 100,000 clones; about 86% of them were counted only once. The leading ten clones occupy under 4% of the sample. In light of the paper, this sample's time point label describes: baseline before first vaccination. The source material was peripheral blood, sampled on day 0 of AZD1222 vaccination. Receptors originate from an adult in good health.

The V gene is TRBV2, the J gene TRBJ2-7, with D unclear. CDR1 SNHLY and CDR2 FYNNEI come from the germline V gene. CDR3 size: 13 residues. V dropped 6 bases and J dropped 2 bases, with 11 bases sitting between them. The CDR3 DNA sequence: TGTGCCAGCAGCGATTACTCCGCCTACGAGCAGTACTTC. This translates into CASSDYSAYEQYF. Supplemented by reference TRBV2 and TRBJ2-7, the full variable domain reads EPEVTQTPSHQVTQMGQEVILRCVPISNHLYFYWYRQILGQKVEFLVSFYNNEISEKSEIFDDQFSVERPDGSNFTLKIRSTKLEDSAMYFCASSDYSAYEQYFGPGTRLTVT.

This clone was counted between two and nine times. This chain links TRBV7-2 with TRBJ2-3, with 9 nucleotides matching TRBD2. The CDR3 runs 15 residues. The V gene's germline CDR1 is SGHTA and CDR2 FQGNSA. V shed 1 base and J 3 bases; nucleotides not matched to a gene: 2. The CDR3 region is CASSLGAGGTDTQYF. CDR3 nucleotides: TGTGCCAGCAGCTTAGGAGCGGGGGGAACAGATACGCAGTATTTT.

About this clone: This sample includes further DNA sequences coding for the same CDR3. This chain connects TRBV28 to TRBJ1-6; D remains unclear. The CDR3 has 12 amino acids. Germline assignment: CDR1 MDHEN and CDR2 SYDVKM. The V and J ends lost 2 bases and 9 bases respectively, with 5 bases between them. CDR3 coding DNA: TGTGCCAGCAGTTTAAGGAGTTCACCCCTCCACTTT. Protein product: CASSLRSSPLHF.

The chain has TRBV3-1 (or the pseudogene TRBV3-2) and TRBJ1-2, with a possible D match to TRBD1 (6 bases). From germline, CDR1 is LGHDT and CDR2 YNNKEL (reference sequence). The CDR3 loop spans 16 amino acids. The V gene lost 0 bases and the J gene lost 6 bases, with 17 bases spanning the gap. CDR3 DNA: TGTGCCAGCAGCCAAGATGAAATAGGGGGTTTGAATGGCTACACCTTC. Its translation: CASSQDEIGGLNGYTF.

The chain combines TRBV19 with TRBJ1-5; D is unclear. Germline CDR1 reads LNHDA; CDR2 reads SQIVND (reference sequence). V lost 5 bases and J 0 bases, leaving 8 bases between the germline ends. The CDR3 extends over 14 amino acids. The CDR3 region is CASSPDYSNQPQHF. CDR3 sequence (DNA): TGTGCCAGTAGTCCTGACTATAGCAATCAGCCCCAGCATTTT.